This T cell receptor beta chain stems from a study of beta chain features in type 1 diabetes. This clone was seen a few times. Reverse transcribing all isolated RNA meant expressed TCRB transcripts were sequenced. Profiled with immunoSEQ multiplex PCR; TCRdb holds only in-frame clones, not every one. The sample lists fewer than 30,000 clones, 60% to 80% occurring once. The length of the CDR3 is 13 residues. V trimming: 9 bases; J trimming: 9 bases; junction bases outside the gene matches: 12. Germline V gene sequence: CDR1 SGHNT, CDR2 YYREEE (reference sequence). This receptor was obtained from a middle-aged woman in good health. This chain links TRBV5-4 with TRBJ2-1, with 7 nucleotides matching TRBD2. Sequences were obtained from Tregs from blood. CDR3 sequence: CATRGGSAGEQFF. CDR3 DNA sequence: TGTGCCACCCGCGGCGGGAGCGCCGGTGAGCAGTTCTTC.